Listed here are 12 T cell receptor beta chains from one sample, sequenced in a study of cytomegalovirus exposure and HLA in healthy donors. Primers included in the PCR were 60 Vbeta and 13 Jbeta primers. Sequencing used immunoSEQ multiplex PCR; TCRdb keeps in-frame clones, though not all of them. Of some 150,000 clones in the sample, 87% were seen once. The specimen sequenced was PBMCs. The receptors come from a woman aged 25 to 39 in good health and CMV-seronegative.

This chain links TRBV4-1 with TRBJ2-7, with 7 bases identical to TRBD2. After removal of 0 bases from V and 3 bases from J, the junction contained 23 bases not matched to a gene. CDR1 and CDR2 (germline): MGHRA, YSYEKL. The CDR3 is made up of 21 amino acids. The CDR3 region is CASSQEGGDFLAPGRGYEQYF. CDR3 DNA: TGCGCCAGCAGCCAAGAGGGGGGGGACTTCCTCGCGCCCGGGCGGGGCTACGAGCAGTACTTC.

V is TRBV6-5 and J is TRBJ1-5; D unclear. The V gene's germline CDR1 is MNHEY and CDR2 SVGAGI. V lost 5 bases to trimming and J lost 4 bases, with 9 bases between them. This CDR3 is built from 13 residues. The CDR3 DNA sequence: TGTGCCAGCAGTCCTACGGGGAATCAGCCCCAGCATTTT. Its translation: CASSPTGNQPQHF.

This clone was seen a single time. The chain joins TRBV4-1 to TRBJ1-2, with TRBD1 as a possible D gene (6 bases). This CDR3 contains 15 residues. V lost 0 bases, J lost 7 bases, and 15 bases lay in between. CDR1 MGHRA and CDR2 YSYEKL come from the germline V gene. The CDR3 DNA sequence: TGCGCCAGCAGCCAAGATGGGACAACCTGGGCTGGCTACACCTTC. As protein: CASSQDGTTWAGYTF.

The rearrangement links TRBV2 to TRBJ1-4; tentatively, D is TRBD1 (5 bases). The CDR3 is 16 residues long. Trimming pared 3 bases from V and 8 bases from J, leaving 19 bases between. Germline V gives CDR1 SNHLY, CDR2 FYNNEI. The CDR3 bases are TGTGCCAGCAGTGAGTATTCAGGGCCATGGCACGAAAAACTGTTTTTT. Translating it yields CASSEYSGPWHEKLFF. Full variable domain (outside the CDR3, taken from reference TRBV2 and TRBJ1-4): EPEVTQTPSHQVTQMGQEVILRCVPISNHLYFYWYRQILGQKVEFLVSFYNNEISEKSEIFDDQFSVERPDGSNFTLKIRSTKLEDSAMYFCASSEYSGPWHEKLFFGSGTQLSVL.

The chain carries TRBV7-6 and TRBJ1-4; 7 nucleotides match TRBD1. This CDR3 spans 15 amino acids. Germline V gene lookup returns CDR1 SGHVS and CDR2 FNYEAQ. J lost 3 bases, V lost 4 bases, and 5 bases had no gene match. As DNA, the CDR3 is TGTGCCAGCAGCTCGACAGGGATCCCTAATGAAAAACTGTTTTTT. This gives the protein CASSSTGIPNEKLFF.

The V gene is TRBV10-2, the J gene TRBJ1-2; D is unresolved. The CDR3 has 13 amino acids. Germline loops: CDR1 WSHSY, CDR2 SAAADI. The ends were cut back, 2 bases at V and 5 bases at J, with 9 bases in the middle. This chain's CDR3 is CASSEDREYGYTF. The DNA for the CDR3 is TGCGCCAGCAGTGAGGACCGGGAGTATGGCTACACCTTC.

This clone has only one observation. The CDR3: CASSFRGPEKGADTQYF. For the CDR3, the DNA is TGTGCCAGCAGCTTCCGGGGGCCTGAGAAGGGGGCGGATACGCAGTATTTT. The rearrangement links TRBV7-9 to TRBJ2-3, with D maybe TRBD1 (7 bases). CDR3 length: 17 residues. CDR1 is SEHNR and CDR2 is FQNEAQ in the germline V gene (reference sequence). V lost 3 bases, J lost 6 bases, and 22 bases lay in between.

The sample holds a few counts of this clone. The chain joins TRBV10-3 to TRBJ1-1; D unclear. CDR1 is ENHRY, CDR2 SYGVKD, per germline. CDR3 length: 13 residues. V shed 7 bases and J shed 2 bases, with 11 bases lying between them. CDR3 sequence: CAITRQINTEAFF. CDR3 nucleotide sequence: TGTGCCATCACCCGACAAATTAACACTGAAGCTTTCTTT.

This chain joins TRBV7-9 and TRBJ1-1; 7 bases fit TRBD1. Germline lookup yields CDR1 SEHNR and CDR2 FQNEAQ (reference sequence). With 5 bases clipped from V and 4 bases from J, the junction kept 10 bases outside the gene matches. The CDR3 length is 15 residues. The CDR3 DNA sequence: TGTGCCAGCAGCCGCTCAGGGGGACTTTTCACTGAAGCTTTCTTT. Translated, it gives CASSRSGGLFTEAFF.

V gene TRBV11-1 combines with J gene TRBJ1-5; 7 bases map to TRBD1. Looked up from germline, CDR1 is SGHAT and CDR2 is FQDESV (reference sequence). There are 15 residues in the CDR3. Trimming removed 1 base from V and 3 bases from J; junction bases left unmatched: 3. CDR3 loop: CASSLGTGLNQPQHF. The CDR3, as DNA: TGTGCCAGCAGCTTAGGGACAGGACTCAATCAGCCCCAGCATTTT.

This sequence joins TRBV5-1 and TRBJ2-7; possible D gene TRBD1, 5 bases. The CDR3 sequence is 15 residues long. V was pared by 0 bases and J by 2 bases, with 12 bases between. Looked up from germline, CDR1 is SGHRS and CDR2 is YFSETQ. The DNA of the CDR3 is TGCGCCAGCAGCTTGGTGGGGCAGGGAACCTACGAGCAGTACTTC. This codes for CASSLVGQGTYEQYF.

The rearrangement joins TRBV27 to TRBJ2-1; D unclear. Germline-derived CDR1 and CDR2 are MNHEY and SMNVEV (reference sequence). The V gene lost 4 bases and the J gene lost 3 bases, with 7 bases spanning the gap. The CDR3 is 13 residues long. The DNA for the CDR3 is TGTGCCAGCAGTTCAGGCTTCTACAATGAGCAGTTCTTC. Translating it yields CASSSGFYNEQFF.